This T cell receptor (beta chain) was sequenced in a study of T cells after yellow fever vaccination. Overall study findings and caveats: CD4 and CD8 compartments shared a small share of clonotypes, likely from convergent recombination. Abundant contaminating clonotypes from the bulk population could appear in FACS-sorted repertoires.

This clonotype was observed a handful of times. Its antigen remains unidentified. CDR3 length equals 16 residues. Germline CDR1 and CDR2: SGHVS and FNYEAQ. After removal of 2 bases from V and 6 bases from J, the junction contained 5 bases not matched to a gene. TCR cDNA was made by 5'RACE template switching, adding a universal primer site and UMIs. TCRdb re-derived calls from the 5' RACE reads in MiXCR, one entry per CDR3 protein. Of just under 600,000 distinct CDR3 sequences in the sample, 13% were seen once. This clonotype was sampled from a man younger than 40 who received the YFV17D yellow fever vaccine. This chain uses TRBV7-6 with TRBJ2-2; 11 positions agree with TRBD2. The specimen comprised PBMCs, sampled on the day of the yellow fever booster vaccination. This CDR3 is CASSLSGLAVAGELFF. CDR3 in DNA: TGTGCCAGCAGCTTATCGGGACTAGCGGTTGCCGGGGAGCTGTTTTTT.